The sequence of this TCR beta chain was determined in a study of glioma-infiltrating T cells. Amplification of TCR alpha and beta CDR3 regions from RNA used iRepertoire nested multiplex PCR. One-step reverse transcription and amplification started from around 100-400 ng of tissue mRNA or PBMC total RNA. TCRdb processed the multiplex PCR reads anew with MiXCR; each CDR3 protein has one entry. The table includes fewer than 500,000 distinct CDR3 sequences, 41% detected once. The germline gives CDR1 SQVTM, CDR2 ANQGSEA. The CDR3 contains 16 residues. V lost 2 bases, J lost 1 base, and 15 bases lay in between.

The chain carries TRBV29-1 and TRBJ2-1; unclear D gene. Input material: glioma tissue, nonneoplastic brain tissue, or PBMCs (not recorded which). The sequence was collected from a human donor with low-grade glioma or glioblastoma, undergoing nonglioma brain surgery, or in good health (not recorded which). Written as DNA, the CDR3 is TGCAGCGTTGAATTTCGGGCTCCAGAGTCCTACAATGAGCAGTTCTTC. This sequence encodes CSVEFRAPESYNEQFF.